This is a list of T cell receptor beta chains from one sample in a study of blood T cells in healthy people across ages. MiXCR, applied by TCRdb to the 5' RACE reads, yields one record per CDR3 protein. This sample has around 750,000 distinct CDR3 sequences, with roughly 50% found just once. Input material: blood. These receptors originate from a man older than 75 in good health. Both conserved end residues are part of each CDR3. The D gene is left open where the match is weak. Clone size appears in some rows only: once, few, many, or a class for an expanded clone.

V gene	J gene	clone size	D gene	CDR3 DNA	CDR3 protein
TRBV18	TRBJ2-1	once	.	TGTGCCAGCTCACCGAAGGCGGGGATCTACAATGAGCAGTTCTTC	CASSPKAGIYNEQFF
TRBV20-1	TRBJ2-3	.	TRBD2	TGCAGTGCTAGGATGACTAGCGGGGACACAGATACGCAGTATTTT	CSARMTSGDTDTQYF
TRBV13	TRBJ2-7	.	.	TGTGCCAGCAGCTTAGGCCTCCAGCGCGAGCAGTACTTC	CASSLGLQREQYF
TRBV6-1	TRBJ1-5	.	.	TGTGCCAGCAGTGAGGGGGCCGATCAGCCCCAGCATTTT	CASSEGADQPQHF
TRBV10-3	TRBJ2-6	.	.	TGTGCCATCAGTCCCCGGGACTCCGGGGCCAACGTCCTGACTTTC	CAISPRDSGANVLTF
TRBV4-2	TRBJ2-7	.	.	TGTGCCAGCAGCCAAGAGGGCTTCACCTACGAGCAGTACTTC	CASSQEGFTYEQYF
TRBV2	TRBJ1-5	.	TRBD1	TGTGCCAGCAGGGACAGGGTTGGCAATCAGCCCCAGCATTTT	CASRDRVGNQPQHF
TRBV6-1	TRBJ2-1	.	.	TGTGCCAGCACCGGGGTCCAGGGTGAGCAGTTCTTC	CASTGVQGEQFF
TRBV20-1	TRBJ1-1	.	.	TGCAGTGCTCATCCACAGGGTCTAACTGAAGCTTTCTTT	CSAHPQGLTEAFF
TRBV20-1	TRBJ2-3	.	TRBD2	TGCAGTGCCACCCTTGTGCGGGGGGGCCTAGATACGCAGTATTTT	CSATLVRGGLDTQYF
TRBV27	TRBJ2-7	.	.	TGTGCCAGCAGTTTAAGGTGGGCCCGCGAGCAGTACTTC	CASSLRWAREQYF
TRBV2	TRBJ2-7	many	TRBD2	TGTGCCAGCAGGGAGACACTAGCGGGAGGTTCCGAGCAGTACTTC	CASRETLAGGSEQYF
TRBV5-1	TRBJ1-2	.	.	TGCGCCAGCGGTCCCTGGTTAGCCTATGGCTACACCTTC	CASGPWLAYGYTF
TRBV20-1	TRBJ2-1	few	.	TGCAGTGCTAGAGTTCAGTCTAGCGCCAACAATGAGCAGTTCTTC	CSARVQSSANNEQFF
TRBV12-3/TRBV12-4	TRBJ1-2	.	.	TGTGCCAGCAGTCCTGACCCGACTAGGCGTGGCTACACCTTC	CASSPDPTRRGYTF
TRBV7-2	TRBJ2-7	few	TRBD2	TGTGCCAGCAGCTTAGCGGCGGGAGGGTACTACGAGCAGTACTTC	CASSLAAGGYYEQYF
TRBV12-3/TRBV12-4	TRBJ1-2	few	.	TGTGCCAGCGAAACAGGGCGGCTTGTCCCGGGTTATGGCTACACCTTC	CASETGRLVPGYGYTF
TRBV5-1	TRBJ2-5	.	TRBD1	TGCGCCAGCAGCTCGGGACAGGGAGGCATCCAAGAGACCCAGTACTTC	CASSSGQGGIQETQYF
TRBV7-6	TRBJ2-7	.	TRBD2	TGTGCCAGCAGCTCCCCCCCTAGCGGGAACTCCTACGAGCAGTACTTC	CASSSPPSGNSYEQYF
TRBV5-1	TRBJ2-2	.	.	TGCGCCAGCAGTTTGTCTGGTAGGGCCACGAACACCGGGGAGCTGTTTTTT	CASSLSGRATNTGELFF
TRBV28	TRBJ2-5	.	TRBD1	TGTGCCAGCAGGCATACAGGGGGCCGGGAGACCCAGTACTTC	CASRHTGGRETQYF
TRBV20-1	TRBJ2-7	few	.	TGCAGTGCTAGAGACTCCGGGACTTCCCCCAGCGAGCAGTACTTC	CSARDSGTSPSEQYF
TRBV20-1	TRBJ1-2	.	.	TGCAGTGCTAGAGATCCGACGGTGGTCTATGGCTACACCTTC	CSARDPTVVYGYTF
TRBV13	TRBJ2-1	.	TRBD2	TGTGCCAGCAGCCAGCGGGGTAGCGGGATGGGTCCGCAGTTCTTC	CASSQRGSGMGPQFF
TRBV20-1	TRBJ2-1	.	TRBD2	TGCAGTGCCCACGCGGCTAGCGGGATGAATGAGCAGTTCTTC	CSAHAASGMNEQFF
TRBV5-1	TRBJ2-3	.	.	TGCGCCAGCAGCTCCGAGGACCGGGCCGTACATCTCGGATACGCGTATTTT	CASSSEDRAVHLGYAYF
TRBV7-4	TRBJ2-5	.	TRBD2	TGTGCCAGCAGCCTGCCCGGACTAGCGGGACACAACAATGAGCAGTACTTC	CASSLPGLAGHNNEQYF
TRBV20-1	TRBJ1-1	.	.	TGCAGTGCTAGAAGGACACTCATGAACACTGAAGTTTTCTTT	CSARRTLMNTEVFF
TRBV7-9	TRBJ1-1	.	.	TGTGCCACCTTTAAACCGGGACCAGCGAGAGCTTTCTTT	CATFKPGPARAFF
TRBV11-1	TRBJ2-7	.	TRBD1	TGTGCCAGCAGCGCCAGACCGCCCGGGACAGTAAGCTCCTACGAGCAGTACTTC	CASSARPPGTVSSYEQYF
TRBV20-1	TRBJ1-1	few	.	TGCAGTGCTAGAGATCAGCAGGGGTTGAACACTGAAGCTTTCTTT	CSARDQQGLNTEAFF
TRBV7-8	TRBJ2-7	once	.	TGTGCCAGCAGCTTTGTCGAAGTGGGATACGAGCAGTACTTC	CASSFVEVGYEQYF
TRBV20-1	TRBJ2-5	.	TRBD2	TGCAGTGCTAGAGTAGCGGGAATTCAAGAGACCCAGTACTTC	CSARVAGIQETQYF
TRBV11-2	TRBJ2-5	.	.	TGTGCCAGCAGCACCGGGGTTAAAGAGACCCAGTACTTC	CASSTGVKETQYF
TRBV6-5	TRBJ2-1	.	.	TGTGCCAGCAGAACCAGGACAGCGATTTACAATGAGCAGTTCTTC	CASRTRTAIYNEQFF
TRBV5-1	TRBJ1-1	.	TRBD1	TGCGCCAGCAGTTATTACGACGCACAGGGGGCGACCACTGAAGCTTTCTTT	CASSYYDAQGATTEAFF
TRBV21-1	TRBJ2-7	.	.	TGTGCCAGCAAAAAAAGGAGTATTCTCCCGAGCTCCTACGAGCAGTACTTC	CASKKRSILPSSYEQYF
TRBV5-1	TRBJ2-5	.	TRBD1	TGCGCCAGCAGCTTGCGGCTCAGGGGGAGAGGAGAGACCCAGTACTTC	CASSLRLRGRGETQYF
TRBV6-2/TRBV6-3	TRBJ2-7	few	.	TGTGCCAGCAGTTACATCGGGTCCCAGTCGTACTTC	CASSYIGSQSYF
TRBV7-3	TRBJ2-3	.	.	TGTGCCAGCAGCTTACTCCCAGCGGGTCCTAAGATCGCTAGCACAGATACGCAGTATTTT	CASSLLPAGPKIASTDTQYF
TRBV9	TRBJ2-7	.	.	TGTGCCAGCAGCCACAGTGGCGGGACCTCCTACAATGAGCAGTACTTC	CASSHSGGTSYNEQYF
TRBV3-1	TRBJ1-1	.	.	TGTGCCAGCAGCCAAGGCGGAAGGCAGGAAGCTTTCTTT	CASSQGGRQEAFF
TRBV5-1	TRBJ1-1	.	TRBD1	TGCGCCAGCAGCTCACAAACGACAGGGTCTAATACTGAAGCTTTCTTT	CASSSQTTGSNTEAFF
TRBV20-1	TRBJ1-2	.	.	TGCAGTGCTAGAGATTTAGTCTCCGGGTCCTATGGCTACACCTTC	CSARDLVSGSYGYTF
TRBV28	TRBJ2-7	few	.	TGTGCCAGCACCACTTGGGGGGAGCCGGGCGAGCAGTACTTC	CASTTWGEPGEQYF
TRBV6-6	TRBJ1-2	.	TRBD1	TGTGCCAGCAACCACCCGGTCCAGGGGGCGCTTGGCTACACCTTC	CASNHPVQGALGYTF
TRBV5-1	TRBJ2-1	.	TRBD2	TGTGCCAGCAGCCGGCCGACTAGCGGGGATGAGCAGTTCTTC	CASSRPTSGDEQFF
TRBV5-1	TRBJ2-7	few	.	TGCGCCAGCAGCGGGGGATCCAACGAGCAGTACTTC	CASSGGSNEQYF
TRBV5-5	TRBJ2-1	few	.	TGTGCCAGCAGCCCCGACACCTGGAGCTCCTACAATGAGCAGTTCTTC	CASSPDTWSSYNEQFF
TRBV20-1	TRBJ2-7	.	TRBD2	TGCAGTGCTAGATCGAGCGGGAGGGCCTACGAGCAGTACTTC	CSARSSGRAYEQYF
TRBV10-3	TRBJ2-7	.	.	TGTGCCATCAGTACGGCCGACCAAACCTACGAGCAGTACTTC	CAISTADQTYEQYF